The 22 T cell receptor beta chains presented below share a single source sample, sequenced in a study of cytomegalovirus exposure and HLA in healthy donors. The primer mix had 60 Vbeta and 13 Jbeta primers. Sequencing was performed with immunoSEQ multiplex PCR; in TCRdb, only in-frame clones are kept and a portion is missing. The sample lists 200,000 to 300,000 clones, 84% occurring once. Sequencing was carried out using PBMCs. All receptors come from a woman between 40 and 55 years old in good health and CMV-seropositive.

This clone was recorded a few times. The J gene is TRBJ1-2, the V gene TRBV19; D is undetermined. Trimming left V 7 bases short and J 2 bases short, with 17 bases between. The CDR3 totals 15 residues. The V gene's germline CDR1 is LNHDA and CDR2 SQIVND (reference sequence). The CDR3 nucleotides are TGTGCCAGTAAGTTAACGGCAGGTGGGAACTATGGCTACACCTTC. It yields the protein CASKLTAGGNYGYTF.

This clone turned up a few times. The chain combines TRBV11-2 with TRBJ1-6; D is perhaps TRBD1 (5 bases). V lost 5 bases to trimming and J lost 16 bases, with 18 bases between them. From germline, CDR1 is SGHAT and CDR2 FQNNGV. The CDR3 length is 13 residues. CDR3 in amino acids: CASSHGGGRPLHF. Written as DNA, the CDR3 is TGTGCCAGCAGCCACGGGGGGGGTAGACCGCTCCACTTT.

The V call is TRBV2, the J call TRBJ2-1; D is undetermined. The germline V gene has CDR1 SNHLY and CDR2 FYNNEI. V gave up 7 bases and J gave up 0 bases, with 7 bases separating them. The CDR3 is 13 amino acids. CDR3 region: CASTFSSYNEQFF. CDR3 nucleotides: TGTGCCAGCACCTTCAGCTCCTACAATGAGCAGTTCTTC.

This clone turned up a few times. This chain links TRBV29-1 with TRBJ2-3; the match to TRBD2 covers 11 bases. Germline assignment: CDR1 SQVTM and CDR2 ANQGSEA. Trimming at V came to 5 bases and at J to 7 bases, leaving 2 bases not matched to a gene. The CDR3 is 12 residues long. For the CDR3, the DNA is TGCAGCGTTATAGCGGGAGGGCATACGCAGTATTTT. Protein: CSVIAGGHTQYF.

The rearrangement links TRBV13 to TRBJ2-7; TRBD2 matches at 7 bases. This CDR3 comprises 14 residues. Germline values: CDR1 PRHDT, CDR2 FYEKMQ (reference sequence). After removal of 5 bases from V and 0 bases from J, the junction contained 4 bases not matched to a gene. Here the CDR3 DNA reads TGTGCCAGCAGCCCTCGGGGGGACTCCTACGAGCAGTACTTC. As protein: CASSPRGDSYEQYF.

The chain links TRBV27 to TRBJ2-2; D is undetermined. Germline-derived CDR1 and CDR2 are MNHEY and SMNVEV (reference sequence). V shed 1 base and J shed 6 bases, with 6 bases lying between them. This CDR3 contains 13 residues. The CDR3 region has the DNA TGTGCCAGCAGTTTATTGCGGTCCGGGGAGCTGTTTTTT. It specifies CASSLLRSGELFF.

This rearrangement joins TRBV19 to TRBJ2-7; D is ambiguous. Germline CDR1 reads LNHDA; CDR2 reads SQIVND (reference sequence). Trimming removed 5 bases at V and 3 bases at J, with 14 bases between. The CDR3 is made up of 14 amino acids. The CDR3 bases are TGTGCCAGTAGTGCACCCGGGTCTATCTACGAGCAGTACTTC. Translating gives CASSAPGSIYEQYF.

The V call is TRBV7-8, the J call TRBJ1-3; possibly TRBD1 for D (5 bases). Between the trimmed V and J ends, which lost 1 base and 1 base, there was a span of 11 bases. This CDR3 has 16 residues. The V gene's germline CDR1 is SGHVS and CDR2 FQNEAQ. CDR3 nucleotide sequence: TGTGCCAGCAGCTTAGTGATGGGGCATTCTGGAAACACCATATATTTT. As protein: CASSLVMGHSGNTIYF. Combining the CDR3 with reference TRBV7-8 and TRBJ1-3 gives the whole variable domain GAGVSQSPRYKVAKRGQDVALRCDPISGHVSLFWYQQALGQGPEFLTYFQNEAQLDKSGLPSDRFFAERPEGSVSTLKIQRTQQEDSAVYLCASSLVMGHSGNTIYFGEGSWLTVV.

This chain joins TRBV14 and TRBJ2-1; D possibly corresponds to TRBD2 (5 bases). V was shortened by 0 bases and J by 15 bases, with 15 bases between the two germline ends. Germline V CDR1 and CDR2: SGHDN, FVKESK. This CDR3 is 13 amino acids long. The CDR3 sequence: CASSQDIVGARFF. CDR3 DNA: TGTGCCAGCAGCCAAGATATAGTGGGAGCGCGGTTCTTC.

This chain connects TRBV5-1 to TRBJ2-3, with 8 bases lining up with TRBD2. This CDR3 spans 15 amino acids. V lost 2 bases to trimming and J lost 6 bases; unmatched junction nucleotides: 8. Per the germline V gene, CDR1 is SGHRS and CDR2 is YFSETQ. The CDR3 here is CASSFREGGRDTQYF. CDR3 in DNA: TGCGCCAGCAGCTTCCGGGAGGGAGGAAGGGATACGCAGTATTTT.

This chain uses TRBV23-1 with TRBJ2-2; D unclear. TRBV23-1 carries the ORF label, with uncertain function. The CDR3 contains 17 residues. V dropped 2 bases and J dropped 0 bases, with 13 bases sitting between them. The CDR3 spells CASSQPTQITNTGELFF. The CDR3 nucleotides are TGCGCCAGCAGTCAACCCACACAGATTACGAACACCGGGGAGCTGTTTTTT.

The chain employs TRBV30 and TRBJ2-1, with 11 nucleotides matching TRBD2. The CDR3 is 16 residues long. After removal of 1 base from V and 11 bases from J, the junction contained 13 bases not matched to a gene. The germline V gene has CDR1 GTSNPN and CDR2 SVGIG (reference sequence). The CDR3 region has the DNA TGTGCCTGGAGTGATTCTCCGGGACTAGCGGAATCGAAGCAGTTCTTC. Its translation is CAWSDSPGLAESKQFF.

This rearrangement joins TRBV25-1 to TRBJ2-7, with 7 positions matching TRBD2. The CDR3 is 15 amino acids. Trimming took 2 bases from V and 3 from J; bases not matched to a gene: 7. Germline-derived CDR1 and CDR2 are MGHDK and SYGVNS. The DNA of the CDR3 is TGTGCCAGCAGTGAAGCAGGCGGGAGAATCTACGAGCAGTACTTC. Protein sequence: CASSEAGGRIYEQYF.

The J gene is TRBJ2-1, the V gene TRBV9, with TRBD2 identical over 9 bases. The CDR3 runs 16 residues. V shed 2 bases and J 6 bases; nucleotides not matched to a gene: 9. Germline values: CDR1 SGDLS, CDR2 YYNGEE. CDR3 sequence (DNA): TGTGCCAGCAGCGTCGGTGGATATAGCGGGAGCAATGAGCAGTTCTTC. This sequence encodes CASSVGGYSGSNEQFF.

This clone was picked up one time. CDR3 residues: CASSRGGPYEQYF. Written as DNA, the CDR3 is TGTGCCAGCAGCAGGGGAGGGCCTTACGAGCAGTACTTC. The rearrangement links TRBV2 to TRBJ2-5, with D perhaps matching TRBD2 (7 bases). The J call may be mistaken, given a closer DNA end match to TRBJ2-7. The CDR3 runs 13 residues. In germline, CDR1 is SNHLY, CDR2 FYNNEI.

This chain links TRBV7-3 with TRBJ1-4; 12 nucleotides match TRBD1. Germline values: CDR1 SGHTA, CDR2 FQGTGA. V lost 5 bases to trimming and J lost 7 bases; unmatched junction nucleotides: 8. The CDR3 contains 16 residues. The CDR3 region is CASSQDRGQGAEKLFF. The CDR3 region has the DNA TGTGCCAGCAGCCAAGATCGGGGACAGGGGGCTGAAAAACTGTTTTTT.

The V and J genes are TRBV19 and TRBJ1-1, with 9 bases that match TRBD1. Germline V gene lookup returns CDR1 LNHDA and CDR2 SQIVND (reference sequence). The CDR3 runs 14 residues. V gave up 5 bases and J gave up 6 bases; unmatched junction bases: 7. DNA for the CDR3: TGTGCCAGTAGTCTCACAGGGGGCGGTGCTGAAGCTTTCTTT. This sequence encodes CASSLTGGGAEAFF.

The chain uses TRBV5-1 and TRBJ2-5; 7 bases line up with TRBD2. The last part of the DNA fits TRBJ2-7 better; the J call may be wrong. This CDR3 region has 15 residues. Germline assignment: CDR1 SGHRS and CDR2 YFSETQ. DNA for the CDR3: TGCGCCAGCAGCTTGGAGTCTAGCGGTGCCTACGAGCAGTACTTC. Its protein product is CASSLESSGAYEQYF.

V gene TRBV5-1 combines with J gene TRBJ2-7, with TRBD1 matching over 7 bases. J lost 3 bases, V lost 1 base, and 1 base had no gene match. This CDR3 has 13 residues. Germline values: CDR1 SGHRS, CDR2 YFSETQ. The CDR3 reads CASSLWDSYEQYF. The CDR3 DNA reads as TGCGCCAGCAGCTTGTGGGACAGCTACGAGCAGTACTTC.

The chain joins TRBV5-4 to TRBJ2-5; 11 bases fit TRBD2. The DNA end is a closer match to TRBJ2-7, so the J assignment may be wrong. The CDR3 totals 16 residues. Germline CDR1 is SGHNT and CDR2 is YYREEE (reference sequence). The CDR3 nucleotides are TGTGCCAGCAGCTTGGACTCCGGGACTAGCGGATACGAGCAGTACTTC. It codes for CASSLDSGTSGYEQYF.

The rearrangement joins TRBV29-1 to TRBJ1-2; 8 bases are shared with TRBD1. Trimming removed 5 bases from V and 4 bases from J; junction bases left unmatched: 9. CDR3 length: 14 residues. Per the germline V gene, CDR1 is SQVTM and CDR2 is ANQGSEA. The CDR3 loop is CSVSDRVTLYGYTF. The DNA for the CDR3 is TGCAGCGTTTCGGACAGGGTGACGCTCTATGGCTACACCTTC. Based on the CDR3 plus reference TRBV29-1 and TRBJ1-2, the full variable domain is SAVISQKPSRDICQRGTSLTIQCQVDSQVTMMFWYRQQPGQSLTLIATANQGSEATYESGFVIDKFPISRPNLTFSTLTVSNMSPEDSSIYLCSVSDRVTLYGYTFGSGTRLTVV.

V is TRBV7-8 and J is TRBJ1-2; 7 bases align to TRBD1. This CDR3 comprises 15 residues. Germline V CDR1 and CDR2: SGHVS, FQNEAQ. V shed 5 bases, J shed 6 bases, and the junction held 12 bases outside the gene matches. The CDR3 loop reads CASSANRQGSNGYTF. CDR3 nucleotides: TGTGCCAGCAGCGCTAACCGACAGGGCAGTAATGGCTACACCTTC.